Presented here are 27 T cell receptor beta chains from one specimen sequenced in a study of T cells in localized non-small cell lung cancer. Clones were read by immunoSEQ multiplex PCR, and TCRdb kept only the in-frame ones, dropping some. The sample carries under 4,500 clones, over 30% recorded once. The sequencing here drew on lung tumor tissue, taken before any cancer treatment. The receptors stem from a woman between 35 and 70 years old with stage I lung adenocarcinoma.

The chain links TRBV30 to TRBJ1-1; unclear D gene. Germline V gives CDR1 GTSNPN, CDR2 SVGIG (reference sequence). The CDR3 loop spans 19 amino acids. V lost 0 bases, J lost 0 bases, and 23 bases lay in between. The CDR3 nucleotides read TGTGCCTGGAGTGTATTAAAGAAGGAGTCGTCTCATATGAACACTGAAGCTTTCTTT. Translated, it gives CAWSVLKKESSHMNTEAFF.

The chain recombines TRBV6-8 with TRBJ1-3, with 7 bases matching TRBD1. The germline V gene has CDR1 MNHGY and CDR2 SAAAGT. The CDR3 has 13 residues. V lost 9 bases to trimming and J lost 0 bases; unmatched junction nucleotides: 2. The DNA for the CDR3 is TGTGCCAGTCAGGGGGGCTCTGGAAACACCATATATTTT. Protein product: CASQGGSGNTIYF.

This clone was detected only a few times. The V and J genes are TRBV30 and TRBJ1-3; D is unclear. CDR3 size: 12 residues. V was pared by 4 bases and J by 0 bases, with 4 bases between. Germline V gene lookup returns CDR1 GTSNPN and CDR2 SVGIG (reference sequence). DNA for the CDR3: TGTGCCTGGACGGACTCTGGAAACACCATATATTTT. Translation gives CAWTDSGNTIYF.

This clone was seen a few times. Other DNA sequences in the same sample also yield this CDR3. This rearrangement joins TRBV9 to TRBJ2-1, with D maybe TRBD2 (5 bases). Germline V gives CDR1 SGDLS, CDR2 YYNGEE. This CDR3 is built from 15 residues. The V gene lost 0 bases and the J gene lost 3 bases, with 10 bases spanning the gap. The CDR3 loop is CASSVEASSYNEQFF. The CDR3 region has the DNA TGTGCCAGCAGCGTAGAAGCTAGCAGCTACAATGAGCAGTTCTTC.

The V call is TRBV16, the J call TRBJ2-5; D remains unclear. This CDR3 spans 14 amino acids. Trimming took 3 bases from V and 7 from J, leaving 15 bases between them. Germline V gene data show CDR1 as KGHSY and CDR2 as FQNENV. Here the CDR3 DNA reads TGTGCCAGCAGCCACCCCCTAACTCCGTCGACCCAGTACTTC. Translation: CASSHPLTPSTQYF.

The V and J genes are TRBV19 and TRBJ2-7; D gene unclear. The CDR3 covers 14 residues. Germline CDR1 LNHDA, CDR2 SQIVND (reference sequence). V gave up 3 bases and J gave up 4 bases, with 13 bases separating them. The CDR3 coding sequence is TGTGCCAGTAGTATTACCTTAACCCTTTACGAGCAGTACTTC. It translates to CASSITLTLYEQYF.

This rearrangement joins TRBV6-8 to TRBJ1-4; D is possibly TRBD1 (5 bases). Deletions cut 6 bases from V and 0 bases from J, with 8 bases between. This CDR3 has 14 residues. Looked up from germline, CDR1 is MNHGY and CDR2 is SAAAGT. The CDR3 is CASRGLSTNEKLFF. The DNA for the CDR3 is TGTGCCAGCAGGGGACTTTCAACTAATGAAAAACTGTTTTTT.

By share of the sample, this clone is medium-sized. This rearrangement joins TRBV6-7 to TRBJ2-4; tentative D call: TRBD1 (6 bases). TRBV6-7 is treated as an ORF (open reading frame) with a function not yet certain. V gave up 4 bases and J gave up 7 bases, with 17 bases separating them. CDR3 size: 15 residues. The CDR3 sequence is CASSSDPARGNIQYF. CDR3 nucleotide sequence: TGTGCCAGCAGTTCCGACCCCGCAAGGGGGAACATTCAGTACTTC.

By share, this clone ranks as large. The rearrangement joins TRBV29-1 to TRBJ1-1, with a tentative D call TRBD1 (5 bases). This CDR3 contains 15 residues. V was clipped by 0 bases and J by 1 base, with 12 bases between them. Germline lookup yields CDR1 SQVTM and CDR2 ANQGSEA. CDR3: CSVEDSGAGNTEAFF. CDR3 coding DNA: TGCAGCGTTGAAGATAGTGGGGCAGGGAACACTGAAGCTTTCTTT.

This clone was seen only a few times. The V gene is TRBV19, the J gene TRBJ1-2; 8 bases are shared with TRBD1. The trim removed 1 base at V and 5 bases at J, leaving 6 bases unmatched. This CDR3 comprises 15 residues. Germline V gene lookup returns CDR1 LNHDA and CDR2 SQIVND (reference sequence). The CDR3 here is CASSIARTGSYGYTF. CDR3 bases: TGTGCCAGTAGTATAGCGCGGACAGGGAGTTATGGCTACACCTTC.

This chain connects TRBV19 to TRBJ2-2; 11 bases align to TRBD2. V lost 5 bases and J lost 10; bases outside the gene matches: 9. The CDR3 extends over 15 amino acids. Germline CDR1 LNHDA, CDR2 SQIVND (reference sequence). CDR3 region: CASSPTSGSFEELFF. CDR3 bases: TGTGCCAGTAGTCCAACTAGCGGGAGTTTCGAGGAGCTGTTTTTT.

This sequence joins TRBV30 and TRBJ1-3; D is ambiguous. Per germline, CDR1 GTSNPN and CDR2 SVGIG (reference sequence). The germline V and J ends were trimmed by 5 bases and 2 bases, with 13 bases remaining between them. The CDR3 covers 14 residues. The CDR3 reads CAWGEIGTGNTIYF. The DNA of the CDR3 is TGTGCCTGGGGGGAGATTGGCACTGGAAACACCATATATTTT.

The table lists this clone with a few counts. The CDR3 DNA reads as TGTGCGGCGAAAGGGACTAGCGCCTACAATGAGCAGTTCTTC. Translated, it gives CAAKGTSAYNEQFF. The rearrangement uses TRBV6-8 and TRBJ2-1; TRBD2 agrees at 10 bases. Germline V lookup: CDR1 MNHGY, CDR2 SAAAGT. There are 14 residues in the CDR3.

The V gene is TRBV2, the J gene TRBJ2-7, with D unclear. Germline V gene data show CDR1 as SNHLY and CDR2 as FYNNEI. The CDR3 length is 12 residues. Between the trimmed V and J ends, which lost 8 bases and 0 bases, there was a span of 8 bases. The CDR3 bases are TGTGCCAGCGAGACTCGCTCCTACGAGCAGTACTTC. It yields the protein CASETRSYEQYF.

This clone was seen a few times. The J gene is TRBJ1-1, the V gene TRBV11-3, with 7 bases fitting TRBD1. J gave up 6 bases and V 5 bases, and 9 bases lay outside the gene matches. Germline V lookup: CDR1 SGHNT, CDR2 YENEEA. The CDR3 length is 14 residues. CDR3 sequence reads: CASSQPGGKAEAFF. The CDR3 nucleotides read TGTGCCAGCAGCCAACCAGGGGGAAAAGCTGAAGCTTTCTTT.

V gene TRBV6-7 combines with J gene TRBJ2-2; the D gene could be TRBD1 or TRBD2 (5 bases each). TRBV6-7 is identified as an open reading frame with a role that is uncertain. This CDR3 comprises 17 residues. V lost 2 bases and J lost 4, with 17 bases in between. The CDR3 nucleotides read TGTGCCAGCAGTTACGATTGGTCAGGGAGCGGCACCGGGGAGCTGTTTTTT. Its protein product is CASSYDWSGSGTGELFF.

J is TRBJ2-5 and V is TRBV28, with TRBD2 as a possible D gene (5 bases). This CDR3 region has 16 residues. Germline values: CDR1 MDHEN, CDR2 SYDVKM. Between the trimmed V and J ends, which lost 4 bases and 4 bases, there was a span of 19 bases. For the CDR3, the DNA is TGTGCCAGCAGTTCCTCGTACCTAGGACGGGGAGAGACCCAGTACTTC. Protein: CASSSSYLGRGETQYF.

In this sample, this clone is medium-sized. The rearrangement joins TRBV6-8 to TRBJ1-5, with 8 bases lining up with TRBD1. Germline CDR1 MNHGY, CDR2 SAAAGT. J gave up 5 bases and V 4 bases, and 7 bases lay outside the gene matches. The CDR3 contains 15 residues. The CDR3: CASSSRQGKDQPQHF. DNA of the CDR3: TGTGCCAGCAGTTCCCGACAGGGGAAAGATCAGCCCCAGCATTTT.

This clone is medium-sized in the sample. The V call is TRBV11-3, the J call TRBJ2-2, with 10 bases identical to TRBD1. Germline CDR1 reads SGHNT; CDR2 reads YENEEA. V gave up 2 bases and J gave up 7 bases; unmatched junction bases: 10. This CDR3 contains 17 residues. CDR3 amino acids: CASSLNPPGQGNGELFF. The CDR3 DNA follows: TGTGCCAGCAGCTTAAATCCACCGGGACAGGGGAACGGGGAGCTGTTTTTT.

A few counts support this clone. The chain joins TRBV25-1 to TRBJ2-7, with no clear D. The V gene lost 2 bases and the J gene lost 7 bases, with 9 bases spanning the gap. The germline CDR1 and CDR2 sequences are MGHDK and SYGVNS. The CDR3 totals 12 residues. The CDR3 bases are TGTGCCAGCAGTGAACCCACCGGGGAGCAGTACTTC. It codes for CASSEPTGEQYF.

This clone is categorized as medium-sized. This chain joins TRBV11-3 and TRBJ2-3; D is possibly TRBD1 (6 bases). The CDR3 is 15 amino acids. The germline gives CDR1 SGHNT, CDR2 YENEEA. Trimming took off 2 bases at V and 0 bases at J, with 9 bases between the two ends. In nucleotides, the CDR3 is TGTGCCAGCAGCTTAACAGGGCTGAGCACAGATACGCAGTATTTT. This encodes CASSLTGLSTDTQYF.

V is TRBV30 and J is TRBJ1-5, with D uncertain. The CDR3 covers 14 residues. Germline V gives CDR1 GTSNPN, CDR2 SVGIG (reference sequence). V was shortened by 1 base and J by 5 bases, with 12 bases between the two germline ends. CDR3 protein: CAWSGASTDQPQHF. CDR3 DNA sequence: TGTGCCTGGAGTGGTGCCTCCACGGATCAGCCCCAGCATTTT. The full variable domain, its missing parts supplied by reference TRBV30 and TRBJ1-5, is SQTIHQWPATLVQPVGSPLSLECTVEGTSNPNLYWYRQAAGRGLQLLFYSVGIGQISSEVPQNLSASRPQDRQFILSSKKLLLSDSGFYLCAWSGASTDQPQHFGDGTRLSIL.

Within the sample, this clone is medium-sized. The CDR3 here is CASSRQAENTEAFF. The CDR3 DNA sequence: TGTGCCAGCAGCCGACAAGCGGAGAACACTGAAGCTTTCTTT. This sequence joins TRBV11-3 and TRBJ1-1; no reliable D call. V gave up 5 bases and J gave up 1 base, with 11 bases separating them. Germline CDR1 is SGHNT and CDR2 is YENEEA. The CDR3 spans 14 residues.

The table lists this clone with a few counts. J is TRBJ2-4 and V is TRBV19; 10 nucleotides agree with TRBD1. V shed 3 bases and J 4 bases; nucleotides not matched to a gene: 9. In germline, CDR1 is LNHDA, CDR2 SQIVND (reference sequence). This CDR3 contains 17 residues. CDR3 region: CASSIAGGQGLKNIQYF. In DNA, the CDR3 is TGTGCCAGTAGTATTGCCGGGGGACAGGGGCTGAAAAACATTCAGTACTTC.

By frequency in the sample, this clone is medium-sized. The chain uses TRBV6-8 and TRBJ1-3; D is unresolved. CDR1 is MNHGY, CDR2 SAAAGT, per germline. CDR3 size: 13 residues. Trimming cost V 8 bases and J 0 bases, with 8 bases left between them. CDR3 in amino acids: CASRKSSGNTIYF. The CDR3 DNA sequence: TGTGCCAGCCGAAAGAGCTCTGGAAACACCATATATTTT.

J is TRBJ1-3 and V is TRBV19; D remains ambiguous. The CDR3 has 14 residues. V gave up 3 bases and J gave up 2 bases, with 8 bases separating them. The germline V gene has CDR1 LNHDA and CDR2 SQIVND (reference sequence). The DNA for the CDR3 is TGTGCCAGTAGTATTATCGGGACTGGAAACACCATATATTTT. It encodes CASSIIGTGNTIYF. The full variable domain, its missing parts supplied by reference TRBV19 and TRBJ1-3, is DGGITQSPKYLFRKEGQNVTLSCEQNLNHDAMYWYRQDPGQGLRLIYYSQIVNDFQKGDIAEGYSVSREKKESFPLTVTSAQKNPTAFYLCASSIIGTGNTIYFGEGSWLTVV.

The CDR3 protein is CASRGQGPNQPQHF. For the CDR3, the DNA is TGTGCCAGCAGGGGACAGGGGCCGAATCAGCCCCAGCATTTT. The chain is built from TRBV28 and TRBJ1-5; 10 bases agree with TRBD1. With 6 bases clipped from V and 4 bases from J, the junction kept 3 bases outside the gene matches. There are 14 residues in the CDR3. The germline CDR1 and CDR2 sequences are MDHEN and SYDVKM. The full variable domain, with the rest looked up from reference TRBV28 and TRBJ1-5, is DVKVTQSSRYLVKRTGEKVFLECVQDMDHENMFWYRQDPGLGLRLIYFSYDVKMKEKGDIPEGYSVSREKKERFSLILESASTNQTSMYLCASRGQGPNQPQHFGDGTRLSIL.